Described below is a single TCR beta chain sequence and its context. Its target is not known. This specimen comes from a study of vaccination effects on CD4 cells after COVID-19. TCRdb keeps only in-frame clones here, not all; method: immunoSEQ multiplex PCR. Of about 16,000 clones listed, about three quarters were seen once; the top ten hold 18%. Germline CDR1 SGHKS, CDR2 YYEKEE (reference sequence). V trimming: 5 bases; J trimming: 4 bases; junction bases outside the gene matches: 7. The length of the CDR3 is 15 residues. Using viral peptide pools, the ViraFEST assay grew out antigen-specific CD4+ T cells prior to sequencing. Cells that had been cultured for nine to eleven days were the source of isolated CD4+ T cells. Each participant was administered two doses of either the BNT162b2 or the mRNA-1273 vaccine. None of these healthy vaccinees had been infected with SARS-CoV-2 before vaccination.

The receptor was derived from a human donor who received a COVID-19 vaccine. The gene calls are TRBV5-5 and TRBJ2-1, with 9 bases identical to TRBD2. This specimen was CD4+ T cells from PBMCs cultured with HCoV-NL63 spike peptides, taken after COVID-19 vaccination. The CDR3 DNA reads TGTGCCAGCAGAGATCTAGCGGGGAAATACAATGAGCAGTTCTTC. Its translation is CASRDLAGKYNEQFF.